The rows below give T cell receptor beta chains drawn from one sample of a study of CXCR4 blockade with PD-1 therapy in pancreatic cancer. The repertoire was sequenced with immunoSEQ multiplex PCR; TCRdb's copy has only in-frame clones and lacks some. The sample has nearly 6,000 clones, 35% to 45% seen once. The sequenced sample was tumor tissue. The receptors were sampled from a human donor with pancreatic ductal adenocarcinoma. CDR3s include the opening cysteine and the closing phenylalanine or tryptophan. A D gene is named only where the DNA matches it firmly. Only part of the rows carry a size: once, few, many, or a class if the clone is expanded.

v_gene: TRBV30
abundance: .
j_gene: TRBJ2-5
d_gene: TRBD2
CDR3aa: CAWMCGRVDETQYF
CDR3nt: TGTGCCTGGATGTGCGGGAGGGTCGACGAGACCCAGTACTTC

v_gene: TRBV9
abundance: few
j_gene: TRBJ1-5
d_gene: .
CDR3aa: CASSLQGVTNQPQHF
CDR3nt: TGTGCCAGCAGTTTACAGGGAGTAACCAATCAGCCCCAGCATTTT

v_gene: TRBV9
abundance: .
j_gene: TRBJ2-3
d_gene: TRBD2
CDR3aa: CASSVGTSGITDTQYF
CDR3nt: TGTGCCAGCAGCGTAGGGACTAGCGGGATCACAGATACGCAGTATTTT

v_gene: TRBV6-8
abundance: medium-sized
j_gene: TRBJ1-4
d_gene: TRBD1
CDR3aa: CASSGGQGFEKLFF
CDR3nt: TGTGCCAGCAGTGGGGGACAGGGTTTTGAAAAACTGTTTTTT

v_gene: TRBV19
abundance: few
j_gene: TRBJ1-4
d_gene: TRBD1
CDR3aa: CASSYIGTETPGLFF
CDR3nt: TGTGCCAGTAGTTACATCGGGACAGAGACTCCTGGACTGTTTTTT

v_gene: TRBV29-1
abundance: few
j_gene: TRBJ2-7
d_gene: .
CDR3aa: CSGGYSDTEQYF
CDR3nt: TGCAGCGGAGGGTACTCGGACACCGAGCAGTACTTC

v_gene: TRBV11-3
abundance: medium-sized
j_gene: TRBJ2-7
d_gene: .
CDR3aa: CASSFGYPSYEQYF
CDR3nt: TGTGCCAGCAGCTTCGGGTACCCCTCCTACGAGCAGTACTTC

v_gene: TRBV28
abundance: once
j_gene: TRBJ2-2
d_gene: .
CDR3aa: CATKSRGRDTGELFF
CDR3nt: TGTGCCACCAAGAGTAGGGGCCGGGACACCGGGGAGCTGTTTTTT

v_gene: TRBV28
abundance: .
j_gene: TRBJ1-1
d_gene: .
CDR3aa: CASSLPSTEAFF
CDR3nt: TGTGCCAGCAGTTTACCGTCCACTGAAGCTTTCTTT

v_gene: TRBV18
abundance: few
j_gene: TRBJ1-1
d_gene: .
CDR3aa: CASSPWGTATEAFF
CDR3nt: TGTGCCAGCTCACCGTGGGGGACGGCCACTGAAGCTTTCTTT

v_gene: TRBV18
abundance: once
j_gene: TRBJ1-4
d_gene: .
CDR3aa: CASSLRQDEKLFF
CDR3nt: TGTGCCAGCTCACTGAGACAGGACGAAAAACTGTTTTTT

v_gene: TRBV9
abundance: few
j_gene: TRBJ2-7
d_gene: TRBD2
CDR3aa: CASSVDGASGTYEQYF
CDR3nt: TGTGCCAGCAGCGTAGACGGGGCTAGCGGTACCTACGAGCAGTACTTC

v_gene: TRBV5-1
abundance: .
j_gene: TRBJ2-7
d_gene: TRBD2
CDR3aa: CASSTSGSSYEQYF
CDR3nt: TGCGCCAGCAGTACGAGCGGGAGCTCCTACGAGCAGTACTTC

v_gene: TRBV28
abundance: .
j_gene: TRBJ2-1
d_gene: TRBD2
CDR3aa: CANSLSGRTPYNEQFF
CDR3nt: TGTGCCAACAGTTTAAGCGGGAGGACCCCTTACAATGAGCAGTTCTTC

v_gene: TRBV19
abundance: .
j_gene: TRBJ2-3
d_gene: TRBD1
CDR3aa: CASTGQGMRGTQYF
CDR3nt: TGTGCCAGCACGGGACAGGGGATGCGGGGCACGCAGTATTTT

v_gene: TRBV11-3
abundance: many
j_gene: TRBJ1-3
d_gene: TRBD1
CDR3aa: CASSAGQGFSGNTIYF
CDR3nt: TGTGCCAGCAGCGCAGGACAGGGCTTCTCTGGAAACACCATATATTTT

v_gene: TRBV19
abundance: .
j_gene: TRBJ2-2
d_gene: .
CDR3aa: CASREGEAGELFF
CDR3nt: TGTGCCAGTCGTGAGGGAGAGGCCGGGGAGCTGTTTTTT

v_gene: TRBV19
abundance: .
j_gene: TRBJ2-1
d_gene: TRBD2
CDR3aa: CASAPTSDNEQFF
CDR3nt: TGTGCCAGTGCCCCGACTAGCGACAATGAGCAGTTCTTC

v_gene: TRBV4-1
abundance: .
j_gene: TRBJ1-2
d_gene: .
CDR3aa: CASSQDNSNYGYTF
CDR3nt: TGCGCCAGCAGCCAAGATAACAGTAACTATGGCTACACCTTC

v_gene: TRBV12-5
abundance: many
j_gene: TRBJ2-3
d_gene: .
CDR3aa: CAGCAVHRGTDTQYF
CDR3nt: TGTGCCGGTTGCGCCGTGCACAGGGGCACAGATACGCAGTATTTT

v_gene: TRBV6-8
abundance: .
j_gene: TRBJ2-7
d_gene: .
CDR3aa: CASSGGLLSYEQYF
CDR3nt: TGTGCCAGCAGTGGGGGGCTCTTATCCTACGAGCAGTACTTC

v_gene: TRBV7-6
abundance: .
j_gene: TRBJ2-3
d_gene: TRBD2
CDR3aa: CASSIGTISTDTQYF
CDR3nt: TGTGCCAGCAGCATTGGGACTATTAGCACAGATACGCAGTATTTT

v_gene: TRBV11-3
abundance: many
j_gene: TRBJ1-5
d_gene: .
CDR3aa: CASSLDVGVNQPQHF
CDR3nt: TGTGCCAGCAGCTTAGATGTAGGGGTCAATCAGCCCCAGCATTTT

v_gene: TRBV28
abundance: .
j_gene: TRBJ2-3
d_gene: .
CDR3aa: CASSRDQYTQYF
CDR3nt: TGTGCCAGCAGCCGCGATCAATATACGCAGTATTTT

v_gene: TRBV18
abundance: .
j_gene: TRBJ2-7
d_gene: .
CDR3aa: CASSPRTRAANEQYF
CDR3nt: TGTGCCAGCTCACCTCGGACAAGAGCTGCCAACGAGCAGTACTTC

v_gene: TRBV6-8
abundance: few
j_gene: TRBJ2-3
d_gene: TRBD1
CDR3aa: CASGAGGGDTQYF
CDR3nt: TGTGCCAGCGGTGCAGGGGGTGGGGATACGCAGTATTTT

v_gene: TRBV18
abundance: once
j_gene: TRBJ2-3
d_gene: .
CDR3aa: CASSPRTATDMQYF
CDR3nt: TGTGCCAGCTCACCAAGGACCGCCACAGATATGCAGTATTTT

v_gene: TRBV19
abundance: .
j_gene: TRBJ2-7
d_gene: .
CDR3aa: CASSEGWSQYEQYF
CDR3nt: TGTGCCAGTAGTGAGGGGTGGTCCCAATACGAGCAGTACTTC

v_gene: TRBV18
abundance: .
j_gene: TRBJ2-3
d_gene: TRBD1
CDR3aa: CASSPQQGAEDTQYF
CDR3nt: TGTGCCAGCTCACCACAACAGGGGGCGGAAGATACGCAGTATTTT

v_gene: TRBV10-3
abundance: few
j_gene: TRBJ2-5
d_gene: TRBD2
CDR3aa: CAIQSGREETQYF
CDR3nt: TGTGCCATACAGAGCGGGAGAGAAGAGACCCAGTACTTC

v_gene: TRBV15
abundance: few
j_gene: TRBJ1-1
d_gene: .
CDR3aa: CATSRDKGQNTEAFF
CDR3nt: TGTGCCACCAGCAGAGATAAGGGACAGAACACTGAAGCTTTCTTT

v_gene: TRBV18
abundance: .
j_gene: TRBJ2-5
d_gene: .
CDR3aa: CASSPTIRGSAQETQYF
CDR3nt: TGTGCCAGCTCCCCGACTATCCGAGGCAGTGCACAAGAGACCCAGTACTTC

v_gene: TRBV6-8
abundance: few
j_gene: TRBJ1-4
d_gene: .
CDR3aa: CASPQGGEKLFF
CDR3nt: TGTGCCAGCCCCCAGGGAGGCGAAAAACTGTTTTTT

v_gene: TRBV28
abundance: .
j_gene: TRBJ2-7
d_gene: TRBD2
CDR3aa: CASSLRGISYEQYF
CDR3nt: TGTGCCAGCAGTTTGCGGGGGATTTCCTACGAGCAGTACTTC

v_gene: TRBV9
abundance: .
j_gene: TRBJ2-5
d_gene: .
CDR3aa: CASSVGPGWQETQYF
CDR3nt: TGTGCCAGCAGCGTAGGGCCGGGTTGGCAAGAGACCCAGTACTTC

v_gene: TRBV6-8
abundance: few
j_gene: TRBJ1-1
d_gene: .
CDR3aa: CASSAYRVLNTEAFF
CDR3nt: TGTGCCAGCAGTGCTTACAGGGTCCTGAACACTGAAGCTTTCTTT

v_gene: TRBV15
abundance: few
j_gene: TRBJ1-5
d_gene: TRBD1
CDR3aa: CATRAGGQGSIKPQHF
CDR3nt: TGTGCCACCAGGGCGGGGGGACAGGGTTCTATCAAGCCCCAGCATTTT

v_gene: TRBV18
abundance: .
j_gene: TRBJ2-5
d_gene: TRBD1
CDR3aa: CASSPRDRVPETQYF
CDR3nt: TGTGCCAGCTCACCACGGGACAGGGTCCCTGAGACCCAGTACTTC

v_gene: TRBV10-3
abundance: few
j_gene: TRBJ2-5
d_gene: TRBD1
CDR3aa: CAISETQGKETQYF
CDR3nt: TGTGCCATCAGTGAGACACAGGGGAAAGAGACCCAGTACTTC

v_gene: TRBV5-1
abundance: .
j_gene: TRBJ1-4
d_gene: .
CDR3aa: CASSLGVGGLEKLFF
CDR3nt: TGCGCCAGCAGCTTGGGGGTAGGGGGGCTGGAAAAACTGTTTTTT

v_gene: TRBV19
abundance: .
j_gene: TRBJ1-2
d_gene: .
CDR3aa: CASSTGTRILNYGYTF
CDR3nt: TGTGCCAGTAGTACCGGGACAAGGATACTTAACTATGGCTACACCTTC

v_gene: TRBV5-1
abundance: once
j_gene: TRBJ2-5
d_gene: .
CDR3aa: CASSFWGAEETQYF
CDR3nt: TGCGCCAGCAGCTTTTGGGGGGCCGAAGAGACCCAGTACTTC

v_gene: TRBV6-8
abundance: few
j_gene: TRBJ2-7
d_gene: TRBD2
CDR3aa: CAISPRTSGSYEQYF
CDR3nt: TGTGCCATCAGCCCCCGGACTAGCGGGAGTTACGAGCAGTACTTC

v_gene: TRBV10-3
abundance: few
j_gene: TRBJ2-1
d_gene: .
CDR3aa: CAISENPGNEQFF
CDR3nt: TGTGCCATCAGTGAGAACCCCGGCAATGAGCAGTTCTTC

v_gene: TRBV18
abundance: few
j_gene: TRBJ2-1
d_gene: TRBD2
CDR3aa: CASSPSLAGANEQFF
CDR3nt: TGTGCCAGCTCACCGAGTCTAGCGGGGGCTAATGAGCAGTTCTTC

v_gene: TRBV14
abundance: .
j_gene: TRBJ2-5
d_gene: TRBD2
CDR3aa: CASSRRLAGAETQYF
CDR3nt: TGTGCCAGCAGCCGGCGACTAGCGGGAGCGGAGACCCAGTACTTC

v_gene: TRBV18
abundance: .
j_gene: TRBJ1-1
d_gene: TRBD1
CDR3aa: CASSPGGRGGEAFF
CDR3nt: TGTGCCAGCTCACCAGGTGGCAGGGGGGGTGAAGCTTTCTTT

v_gene: TRBV28
abundance: .
j_gene: TRBJ2-1
d_gene: TRBD2
CDR3aa: CASSSSGRVPVHAQFF
CDR3nt: TGTGCCAGCAGTTCTAGCGGGAGGGTGCCGGTTCATGCGCAGTTCTTC

v_gene: TRBV9
abundance: .
j_gene: TRBJ2-3
d_gene: .
CDR3aa: CASSVLSGDTQYF
CDR3nt: TGTGCCAGCAGCGTATTAAGTGGAGATACGCAGTATTTT

v_gene: TRBV19
abundance: few
j_gene: TRBJ1-5
d_gene: .
CDR3aa: CASRRSLNQPQHF
CDR3nt: TGTGCCAGTAGGCGGTCACTCAATCAGCCCCAGCATTTT

v_gene: TRBV19
abundance: .
j_gene: TRBJ2-3
d_gene: TRBD2
CDR3aa: CASSVPGTSRDTQYF
CDR3nt: TGTGCCAGTAGTGTCCCCGGGACTAGCCGAGATACGCAGTATTTT

v_gene: TRBV6-8
abundance: few
j_gene: TRBJ2-3
d_gene: TRBD2
CDR3aa: CAINALAGGGTDTQYF
CDR3nt: TGTGCCATCAATGCCTTAGCGGGAGGGGGCACAGATACGCAGTATTTT

v_gene: TRBV6-8
abundance: medium-sized
j_gene: TRBJ1-4
d_gene: .
CDR3aa: CASSAPERNEKLFF
CDR3nt: TGTGCCAGCAGTGCACCGGAAAGGAATGAAAAACTGTTTTTT